Below are 21 T cell receptor beta chains sequenced from a single sample in a study of shared clonotypes between healthy human individuals. The data were produced by immunoSEQ multiplex PCR, yet TCRdb's version contains in-frame clones alone and is incomplete. This table holds about a million clones, 70% to 80% found once. The specimen sequenced was memory CD4+ T cells sorted from blood. Subset denoted: CD45RA-negative fraction. The receptors derive from a young man in good health.

This sequence joins TRBV5-4 and TRBJ2-5; maybe TRBD1 (5 bases). The V end lost 4 bases, the J end lost 1 base, and 11 bases lay between the germline ends. Germline CDR1 and CDR2: SGHNT and YYREEE (reference sequence). This CDR3 region has 14 residues. The CDR3 loop reads CASSNGHLQETQYF. CDR3 sequence (DNA): TGTGCCAGCAGCAATGGACATCTCCAAGAGACCCAGTACTTC.

This clone occurred a few times. The CDR3 spells CSVNGIAEITYNEQFF. DNA for the CDR3: TGCAGCGTAAATGGTATAGCAGAGATTACCTACAATGAGCAGTTCTTC. This chain joins TRBV29-1 and TRBJ2-1; D uncertain. CDR3 length equals 16 residues. Trimming pared 6 bases from V and 2 bases from J, leaving 20 bases between. Germline values: CDR1 SQVTM, CDR2 ANQGSEA.

This clone has a handful of counts. J is TRBJ2-5 and V is TRBV11-2; D perhaps matches TRBD2 (5 bases). Trimming removed 0 bases at V and 4 bases at J, with 12 bases between. The CDR3 is 15 amino acids. CDR1 and CDR2 from the germline V gene are SGHAT and FQNNGV. The DNA of the CDR3 is TGTGCCAGCAGCTTAGATGATCTAGCTCGAGAGACCCAGTACTTC. Its translation is CASSLDDLARETQYF.

The chain carries TRBV29-1 and TRBJ2-4, with 12 bases aligning to TRBD2. The CDR3 runs 14 residues. The ends lost 4 bases at V and 2 bases at J; junction bases unmatched: 0. Germline assignment: CDR1 SQVTM and CDR2 ANQGSEA. In DNA, the CDR3 is TGCAGCGTTGGGACTAGCGGGACCAAAAACATTCAGTACTTC. This codes for CSVGTSGTKNIQYF.

This chain uses TRBV5-4 with TRBJ2-1, with TRBD2 matching over 12 bases. V gave up 4 bases and J gave up 3 bases; unmatched junction bases: 5. The CDR3 runs 16 residues. Germline CDR1 SGHNT, CDR2 YYREEE (reference sequence). CDR3 sequence reads: CASSGLTSGGYNEQFF. The CDR3 DNA reads TGTGCCAGCAGCGGACTGACTAGCGGGGGCTACAATGAGCAGTTCTTC.

This chain joins TRBV28 and TRBJ2-7, with TRBD1 matching over 11 bases. J lost 5 bases, V lost 10 bases, and 4 bases had no gene match. Germline V gene sequence: CDR1 MDHEN, CDR2 SYDVKM. The CDR3 covers 12 residues. Here the CDR3 DNA reads TGTGCCACGGGACAGGGGGTTGACGAGCAGTACTTC. Protein sequence: CATGQGVDEQYF.

V usage is TRBV11-2 and J usage is TRBJ2-1; either TRBD1 or TRBD2 may supply D (6 bases each). Germline lookup yields CDR1 SGHAT and CDR2 FQNNGV. The CDR3 contains 11 residues. Trimming cost V 6 bases and J 13 bases, with 13 bases left between them. The CDR3 sequence: CASRMKGGQFF. The CDR3 region has the DNA TGTGCCAGCAGAATGAAGGGGGGCCAGTTCTTC.

About this clone: This same CDR3 is encoded by further DNA sequences in the sample. The J gene is TRBJ2-3, the V gene TRBV9; D gene ambiguous. Deletions cut 4 bases from V and 6 bases from J, with 12 bases between. This CDR3 has 13 amino acids. CDR1 and CDR2 from the germline V gene are SGDLS and YYNGEE. The CDR3 spells CASSPSPTDTQYF. Here the CDR3 DNA reads TGTGCCAGCAGCCCGAGCCCAACGGATACGCAGTATTTT.

The rearrangement uses TRBV10-2 and TRBJ1-2; D perhaps matches TRBD1 (5 bases). The CDR3 totals 14 residues. The germline CDR1 and CDR2 sequences are WSHSY and SAAADI. Trimming stripped 2 bases from V and 2 bases from J, with 9 bases between. In DNA form, the CDR3 reads TGCGCCAGCAGTGAGCGGGACTCAAACTATGGCTACACCTTC. Translation: CASSERDSNYGYTF.

The V gene is TRBV7-2, the J gene TRBJ2-2; 11 bases agree with TRBD2. This CDR3 region has 15 residues. V was clipped by 5 bases and J by 5 bases; unmatched bases: 4. CDR1 and CDR2 (germline): SGHTA, FQGNSA. Here the CDR3 DNA reads TGTGCCAGCAGCCTCCGACTAGCGGGGACCGGGGAGCTGTTTTTT. It codes for CASSLRLAGTGELFF.

The chain employs TRBV10-1 and TRBJ2-7; 8 bases fit TRBD2. The CDR3 totals 17 residues. V was clipped by 4 bases and J by 1 base; unmatched bases: 12. Germline V gene data show CDR1 as WNHNN and CDR2 as SYGVQD (reference sequence). This CDR3 reads CASSGFGWTSSSYEQYF. CDR3 nucleotide sequence: TGCGCCAGCAGTGGGTTTGGTTGGACTAGCTCATCCTACGAGCAGTACTTC.

The genes are TRBV25-1 and TRBJ1-6; TRBD1 might be the D (5 bases). The CDR3 consists of 17 residues. Trimming left V 8 bases short and J 7 bases short, with 24 bases between. Germline CDR1 MGHDK, CDR2 SYGVNS. The CDR3 DNA is TGTGCCAGCGAACGTAGTCAGGGAACCACGGGGAATTCACCCCTCCACTTT. It specifies CASERSQGTTGNSPLHF.

This clone came up a few times. This chain uses TRBV6-5 with TRBJ1-5, with a possible D match to TRBD1 (6 bases). The length of the CDR3 is 13 residues. Germline values: CDR1 MNHEY, CDR2 SVGAGI. V was shortened by 6 bases and J by 5 bases, with 11 bases between the two germline ends. The CDR3, as DNA: TGTGCCAGCAGATCACGACAGGATCAGCCCCAGCATTTT. This gives the protein CASRSRQDQPQHF.

This rearrangement joins TRBV27 to TRBJ2-7, with D hard to call. V lost 5 bases and J lost 6, with 20 bases in between. Germline V gene sequence: CDR1 MNHEY, CDR2 SMNVEV (reference sequence). CDR3 length: 15 amino acids. CDR3 sequence: CASSTPHLRVVEQYF. CDR3 nucleotide sequence: TGTGCCAGCAGTACCCCCCACCTTAGGGTTGTCGAGCAGTACTTC.

The chain is built from TRBV18 and TRBJ1-4; 7 bases are shared with TRBD1. Unmatched junction bases numbered 3, after V lost 1 base and J lost 7 bases. The CDR3 has 14 amino acids. From germline, CDR1 is KGHSH and CDR2 LQKENI. CDR3 amino acids: CASSPQGAGEKLFF. The CDR3 nucleotides are TGTGCCAGCTCACCACAGGGGGCTGGTGAAAAACTGTTTTTT. Using reference TRBV18 and TRBJ1-4 for the parts outside the CDR3, the full variable domain is NAGVMQNPRHLVRRRGQEARLRCSPMKGHSHVYWYRQLPEEGLKFMVYLQKENIIDESGMPKERFSAEFPKEGPSILRIQQVVRGDSAAYFCASSPQGAGEKLFFGSGTQLSVL.

The V gene is TRBV5-6, the J gene TRBJ1-1; TRBD1 agrees at 9 bases. Looked up from germline, CDR1 is SGHDT and CDR2 is YYEEEE. V was clipped by 4 bases and J by 1 base; unmatched bases: 5. CDR3 length: 15 amino acids. CDR3 in amino acids: CASSETGQGNTEAFF. For the CDR3, the DNA is TGTGCCAGCAGCGAAACGGGACAGGGGAACACTGAAGCTTTCTTT. The full variable domain, in which reference TRBV5-6 and TRBJ1-1 provide the parts outside the CDR3, is DAGVTQSPTHLIKTRGQQVTLRCSPKSGHDTVSWYQQALGQGPQFIFQYYEEEERQRGNFPDRFSGHQFPNYSSELNVNALLLGDSALYLCASSETGQGNTEAFFGQGTRLTVV.

Turning to this clone: It may be a read error: a sequence one base away is much more abundant. This chain connects TRBV4-1 to TRBJ2-2; D might be TRBD2 (5 bases). The CDR3 contains 17 residues. Germline CDR1 and CDR2: MGHRA and YSYEKL. For the CDR3, the DNA is TGCGCCAGCAGCCAAGTCGATATGGGGTTTAACACCGGGGAGCTGCTTTTT. Its protein is CASSQVDMGFNTGELLF.

The chain couples TRBV10-3 to TRBJ1-4; D might be TRBD1 (6 bases). The length of the CDR3 is 14 residues. V lost 10 bases to trimming and J lost 3 bases, with 15 bases between them. The germline CDR1 and CDR2 sequences are ENHRY and SYGVKD. CDR3 sequence reads: CATGMDSANEKLFF. CDR3 bases: TGTGCCACCGGGATGGACAGCGCTAATGAAAAACTGTTTTTT.

This clone has more than one count but fewer than ten. One end of the junction varies from germline; a read error may be responsible. The rearrangement links TRBV28 to TRBJ1-1; tentatively, D is TRBD1 (6 bases). Per germline, CDR1 MDHEN and CDR2 SYDVKM. This CDR3 region has 16 residues. This CDR3 reads CASSLSLTGMNSEAFF. The CDR3 nucleotides read TGTGCCAGCAGTTTGTCGCTTACAGGGATGAACAGTGAAGCTTTCTTT.

The genes are TRBV4-3 and TRBJ2-7; 8 bases agree with TRBD2. The CDR3 has 16 residues. Losses at the gene ends were 0 bases for V and 4 bases for J; bases not matched to a gene: 8. Germline loops: CDR1 LGHNA, CDR2 YSLEER. The CDR3 is CASSQEFGGRLYEQYF. CDR3 DNA: TGCGCCAGCAGCCAAGAATTCGGCGGGAGGCTGTACGAGCAGTACTTC.

The rearrangement joins TRBV28 to TRBJ2-4, with D perhaps matching TRBD1 (8 bases). Looked up from germline, CDR1 is MDHEN and CDR2 is SYDVKM. The V end lost 3 bases, the J end lost 7 bases, and 16 bases lay between the germline ends. The CDR3 totals 15 residues. The CDR3 sequence is CASSFQGARENIQYF. CDR3 coding DNA: TGTGCCAGCAGTTTCCAGGGGGCGCGGGAGAACATTCAGTACTTC. Supplemented by reference TRBV28 and TRBJ2-4, the full variable domain reads DVKVTQSSRYLVKRTGEKVFLECVQDMDHENMFWYRQDPGLGLRLIYFSYDVKMKEKGDIPEGYSVSREKKERFSLILESASTNQTSMYLCASSFQGARENIQYFGAGTRLSVL.